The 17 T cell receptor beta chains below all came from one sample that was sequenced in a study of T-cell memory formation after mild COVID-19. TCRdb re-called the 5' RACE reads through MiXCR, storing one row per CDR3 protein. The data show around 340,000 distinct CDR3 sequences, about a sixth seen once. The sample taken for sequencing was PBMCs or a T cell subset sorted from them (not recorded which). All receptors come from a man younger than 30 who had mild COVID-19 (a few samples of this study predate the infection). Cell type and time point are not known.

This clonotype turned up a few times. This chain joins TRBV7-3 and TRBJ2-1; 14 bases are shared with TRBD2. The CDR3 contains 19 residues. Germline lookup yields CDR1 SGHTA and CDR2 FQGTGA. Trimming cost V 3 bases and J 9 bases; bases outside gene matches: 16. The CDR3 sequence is CASSFYKMTSGGADPEQFF. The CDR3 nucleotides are TGTGCCAGCAGCTTCTATAAGATGACTAGCGGGGGGGCGGATCCTGAGCAGTTCTTC.

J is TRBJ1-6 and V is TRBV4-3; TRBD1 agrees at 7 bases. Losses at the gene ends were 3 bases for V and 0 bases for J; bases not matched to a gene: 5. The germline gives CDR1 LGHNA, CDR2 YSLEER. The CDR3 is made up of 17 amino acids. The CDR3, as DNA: TGCGCCAGCAGCCAGGCGACAGGGTCCTCCTATAATTCACCCCTCCACTTT. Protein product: CASSQATGSSYNSPLHF.

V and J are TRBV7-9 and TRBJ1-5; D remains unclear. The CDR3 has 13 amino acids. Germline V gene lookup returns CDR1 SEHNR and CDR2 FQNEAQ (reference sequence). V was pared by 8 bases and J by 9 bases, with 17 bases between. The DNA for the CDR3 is TGTGCCAGCGTAGGTCGGGTGGATAGGCCCCAGCATTTT. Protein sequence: CASVGRVDRPQHF.

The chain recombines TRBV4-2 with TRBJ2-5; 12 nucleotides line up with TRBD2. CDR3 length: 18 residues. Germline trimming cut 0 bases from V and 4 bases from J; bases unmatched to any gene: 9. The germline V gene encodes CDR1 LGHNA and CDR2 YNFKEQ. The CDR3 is CASSQETSGGPRGETQYF. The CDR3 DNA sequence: TGTGCCAGCAGCCAAGAGACTAGCGGGGGCCCACGTGGAGAGACCCAGTACTTC.

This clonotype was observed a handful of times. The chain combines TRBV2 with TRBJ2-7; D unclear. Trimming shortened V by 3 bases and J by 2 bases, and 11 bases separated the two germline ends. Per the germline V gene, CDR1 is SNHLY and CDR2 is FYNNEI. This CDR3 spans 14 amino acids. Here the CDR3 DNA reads TGTGCCAGCAGTGAGAGTCATCTTGCCTACGAGCAGTACTTC. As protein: CASSESHLAYEQYF.

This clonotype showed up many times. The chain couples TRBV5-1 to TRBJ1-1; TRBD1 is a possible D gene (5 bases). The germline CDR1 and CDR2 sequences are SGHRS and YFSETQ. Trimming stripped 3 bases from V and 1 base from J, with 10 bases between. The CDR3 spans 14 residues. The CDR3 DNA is TGCGCCAGCAGCTGGGACGGATCGAACACTGAAGCTTTCTTT. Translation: CASSWDGSNTEAFF. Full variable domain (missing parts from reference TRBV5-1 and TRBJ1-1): KAGVTQTPRYLIKTRGQQVTLSCSPISGHRSVSWYQQTPGQGLQFLFEYFSETQRNKGNFPGRFSGRQFSNSRSEMNVSTLELGDSALYLCASSWDGSNTEAFFGQGTRLTVV.

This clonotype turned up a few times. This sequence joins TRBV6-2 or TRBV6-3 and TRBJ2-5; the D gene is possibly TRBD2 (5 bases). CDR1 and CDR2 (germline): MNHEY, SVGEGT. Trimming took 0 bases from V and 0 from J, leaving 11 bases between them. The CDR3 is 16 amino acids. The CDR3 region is CASSYSIRRYQETQYF. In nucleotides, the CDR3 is TGTGCCAGCAGTTACTCAATCCGGAGGTACCAAGAGACCCAGTACTTC.

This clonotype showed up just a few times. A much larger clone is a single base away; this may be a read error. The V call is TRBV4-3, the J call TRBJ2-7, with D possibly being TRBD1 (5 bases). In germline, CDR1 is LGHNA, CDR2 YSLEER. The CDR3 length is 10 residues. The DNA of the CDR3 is TGCGCCAGCACAGGGTACGAGCAGTTCGTC. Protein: CASTGYEQFV.

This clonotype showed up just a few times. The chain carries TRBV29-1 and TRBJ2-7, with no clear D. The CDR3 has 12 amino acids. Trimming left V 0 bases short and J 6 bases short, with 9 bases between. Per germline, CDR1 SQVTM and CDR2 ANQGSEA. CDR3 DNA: TGCAGCGTTGAAGATGGTACAGCCGAGCAGTACGTC. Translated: CSVEDGTAEQYV.

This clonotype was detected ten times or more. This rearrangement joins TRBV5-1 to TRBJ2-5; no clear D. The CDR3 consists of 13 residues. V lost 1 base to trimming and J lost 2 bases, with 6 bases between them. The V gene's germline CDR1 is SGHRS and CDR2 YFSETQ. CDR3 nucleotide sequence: TGCGCCAGCAGCTTGAGCTTTCAAGAGACCCAGTACTTC. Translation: CASSLSFQETQYF.

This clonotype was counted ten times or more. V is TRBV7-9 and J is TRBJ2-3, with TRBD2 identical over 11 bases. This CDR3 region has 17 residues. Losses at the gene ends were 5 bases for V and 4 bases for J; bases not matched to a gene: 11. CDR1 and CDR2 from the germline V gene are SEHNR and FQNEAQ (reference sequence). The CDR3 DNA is TGTGCCAGCAGCCCTCGAATGACTAGCGGGAAGGCAGATACGCAGTATTTT. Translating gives CASSPRMTSGKADTQYF. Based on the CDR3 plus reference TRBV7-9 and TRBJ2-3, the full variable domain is DTGVSQNPRHKITKRGQNVTFRCDPISEHNRLYWYRQTLGQGPEFLTYFQNEAQLEKSRLLSDRFSAERPKGSFSTLEIQRTEQGDSAMYLCASSPRMTSGKADTQYFGPGTRLTVL.

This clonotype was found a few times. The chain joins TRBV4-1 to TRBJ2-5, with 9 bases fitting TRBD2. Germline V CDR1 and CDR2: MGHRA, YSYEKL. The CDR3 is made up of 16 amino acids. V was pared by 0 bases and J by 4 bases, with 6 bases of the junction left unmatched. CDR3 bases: TGCGCCAGCAGCCAAGAATACGCGGGGGGGCCAGAGACCCAGTACTTC. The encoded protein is CASSQEYAGGPETQYF.

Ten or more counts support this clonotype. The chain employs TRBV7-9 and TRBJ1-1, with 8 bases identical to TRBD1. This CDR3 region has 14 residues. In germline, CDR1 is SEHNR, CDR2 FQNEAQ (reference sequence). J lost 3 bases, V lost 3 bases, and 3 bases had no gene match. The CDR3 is CASSFQGADTEAFF. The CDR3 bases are TGTGCCAGCAGCTTTCAGGGGGCGGACACTGAAGCTTTCTTT.

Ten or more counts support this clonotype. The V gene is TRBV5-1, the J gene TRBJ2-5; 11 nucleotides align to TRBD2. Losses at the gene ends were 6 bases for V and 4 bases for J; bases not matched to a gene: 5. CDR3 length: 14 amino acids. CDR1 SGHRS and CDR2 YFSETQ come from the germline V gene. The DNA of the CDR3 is TGCGCCAGCACGACGGGACTAGCGGTAGAGACCCAGTACTTC. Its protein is CASTTGLAVETQYF.

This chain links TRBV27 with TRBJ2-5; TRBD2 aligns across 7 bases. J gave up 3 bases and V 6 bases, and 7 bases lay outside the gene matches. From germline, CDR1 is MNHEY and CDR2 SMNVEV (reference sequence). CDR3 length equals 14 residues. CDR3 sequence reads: CASRKLAMKETQYF. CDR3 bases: TGTGCCAGCAGAAAACTAGCGATGAAAGAGACCCAGTACTTC.

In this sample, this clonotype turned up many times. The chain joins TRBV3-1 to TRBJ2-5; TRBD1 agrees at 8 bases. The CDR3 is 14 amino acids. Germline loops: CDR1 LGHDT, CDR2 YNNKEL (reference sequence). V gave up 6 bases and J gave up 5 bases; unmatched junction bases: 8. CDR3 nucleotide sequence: TGTGCCAGCAGTTACAGGGGGTTCCTGGAGACCCAGTACTTC. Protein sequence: CASSYRGFLETQYF.

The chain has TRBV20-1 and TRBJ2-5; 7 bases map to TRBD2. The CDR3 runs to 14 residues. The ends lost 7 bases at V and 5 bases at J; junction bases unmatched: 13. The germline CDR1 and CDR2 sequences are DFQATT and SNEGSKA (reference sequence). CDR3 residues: CSDLRTGRGETQYF. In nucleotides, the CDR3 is TGCAGTGATCTTAGAACGGGGAGGGGTGAGACCCAGTACTTC.